The 7 T cell receptor beta chains below were found in one sample sequenced in a study of cytomegalovirus exposure and HLA in healthy donors. TCRdb's table, derived via immunoSEQ multiplex PCR, lists solely in-frame clones and lacks some. The profile shows around 250,000 clones, about nine tenths of them singletons. Sequences were obtained from PBMCs. Every receptor here comes from a woman under 40 in good health and CMV-seronegative.

This chain uses TRBV7-3 with TRBJ2-1, with D possibly TRBD2 on 6 matching bases. With 2 bases removed from V and 10 bases from J, the gap between germline ends came to 15 bases. This CDR3 is built from 14 residues. CDR1 is SGHTA and CDR2 is FQGTGA in the germline V gene. The CDR3 sequence is CASSLPSAGGEQFF. DNA of the CDR3: TGTGCCAGCAGCTTACCCTCTGCAGGAGGGGAGCAGTTCTTC.

V gene TRBV21-1 combines with J gene TRBJ2-3. TRBV21-1 is a pseudogene locus. The CDR3 has 15 residues. The CDR3 DNA reads as TGTGCCAGCAGCACCGGACGGTGGACCACAGATACGCAGTATTTT. Translation gives CASSTGRWTTDTQYF.

This chain links TRBV25-1 with TRBJ2-5, with TRBD1 as a possible D gene (6 bases). Germline V CDR1 and CDR2: MGHDK, SYGVNS. The CDR3 has 15 amino acids. The V gene lost 3 bases and the J gene lost 4 bases, with 15 bases spanning the gap. This chain's CDR3 is CASSEPRQAGETQYF. The CDR3 DNA is TGTGCCAGCAGTGAGCCCCGACAGGCTGGAGAGACCCAGTACTTC.

The chain uses TRBV6-6 and TRBJ1-1; D unresolved. Germline values: CDR1 MNHNY, CDR2 SVGAGI (reference sequence). V lost 2 bases and J 4 bases, leaving 14 bases between the germline ends. This CDR3 region has 15 residues. The CDR3 bases are TGTGCCAGCAGTTACACAGAGCTTTTCGGCACTGAAGCTTTCTTT. Translated: CASSYTELFGTEAFF.

The sample holds one count of this clone. The chain combines TRBV7-9 with TRBJ2-1; the D gene is possibly TRBD2 (5 bases). The CDR3 length is 14 residues. Germline V gene sequence: CDR1 SEHNR, CDR2 FQNEAQ (reference sequence). V lost 5 bases and J lost 5, with 13 bases in between. The CDR3: CASSRSPGNNEQFF. The CDR3 nucleotides read TGTGCCAGCAGCCGTTCTCCGGGGAACAATGAGCAGTTCTTC.

This chain links TRBV4-3 with TRBJ2-1; 11 nucleotides match TRBD2. V was clipped by 0 bases and J by 9 bases; unmatched bases: 4. CDR3 length: 15 residues. CDR1 and CDR2 from the germline V gene are LGHNA and YSLEER. This CDR3 is CASSQEMGTSGEQFF. CDR3 in DNA: TGCGCCAGCAGCCAAGAGATGGGGACTAGCGGTGAGCAGTTCTTC.

V is TRBV18 and J is TRBJ2-7; 8 bases agree with TRBD2. This CDR3 comprises 18 residues. From germline, CDR1 is KGHSH and CDR2 LQKENI. V was pared by 2 bases and J by 7 bases, with 19 bases of the junction left unmatched. CDR3 residues: CASSPFNLGSGSLGEQYF. CDR3 coding DNA: TGTGCCAGCTCACCATTTAACCTAGGGAGCGGGAGCTTGGGGGAGCAGTACTTC.